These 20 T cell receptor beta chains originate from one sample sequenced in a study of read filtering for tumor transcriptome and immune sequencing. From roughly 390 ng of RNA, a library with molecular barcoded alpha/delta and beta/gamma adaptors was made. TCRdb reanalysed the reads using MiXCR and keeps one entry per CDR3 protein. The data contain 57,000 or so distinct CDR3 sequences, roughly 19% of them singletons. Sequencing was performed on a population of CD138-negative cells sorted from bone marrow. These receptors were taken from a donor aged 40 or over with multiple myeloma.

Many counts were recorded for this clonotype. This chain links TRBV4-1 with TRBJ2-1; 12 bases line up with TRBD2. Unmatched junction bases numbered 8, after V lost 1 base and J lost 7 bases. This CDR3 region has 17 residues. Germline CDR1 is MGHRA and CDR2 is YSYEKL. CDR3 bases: TGCGCCAGCAGCCAAGGGACTAGCGGGGCCTCCGGTAATGAGCAGTTCTTC. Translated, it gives CASSQGTSGASGNEQFF.

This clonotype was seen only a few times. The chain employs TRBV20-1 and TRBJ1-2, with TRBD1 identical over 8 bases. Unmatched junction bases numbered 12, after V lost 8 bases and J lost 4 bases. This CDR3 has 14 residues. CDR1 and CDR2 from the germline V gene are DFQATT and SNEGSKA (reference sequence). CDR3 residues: CSTNPGQVFYGYTF. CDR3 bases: TGCAGTACAAATCCGGGACAGGTCTTCTATGGCTACACCTTC.

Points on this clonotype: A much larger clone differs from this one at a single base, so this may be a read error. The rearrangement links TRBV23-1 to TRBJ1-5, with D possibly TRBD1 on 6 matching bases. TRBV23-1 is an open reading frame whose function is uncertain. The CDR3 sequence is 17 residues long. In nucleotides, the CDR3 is TGCGCCAGCAGTCCGGGGATAGGACAGATCCGCAATCGGCCCCAGCATTTT. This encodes CASSPGIGQIRNRPQHF.

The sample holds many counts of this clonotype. The CDR3 region is CATTPPTGTYEQYF. The CDR3 nucleotides read TGTGCCACCACGCCGCCGACGGGGACCTACGAGCAGTACTTC. The chain employs TRBV7-9 and TRBJ2-7; perhaps TRBD2 as D (5 bases). Germline V gene lookup returns CDR1 SEHNR and CDR2 FQNEAQ (reference sequence). This CDR3 contains 14 residues. The V end lost 10 bases, the J end lost 2 bases, and 18 bases lay between the germline ends. Full variable domain (missing parts from reference TRBV7-9 and TRBJ2-7): DTGVSQNPRHKITKRGQNVTFRCDPISEHNRLYWYRQTLGQGPEFLTYFQNEAQLEKSRLLSDRFSAERPKGSFSTLEIQRTEQGDSAMYLCATTPPTGTYEQYFGPGTRLTVT.

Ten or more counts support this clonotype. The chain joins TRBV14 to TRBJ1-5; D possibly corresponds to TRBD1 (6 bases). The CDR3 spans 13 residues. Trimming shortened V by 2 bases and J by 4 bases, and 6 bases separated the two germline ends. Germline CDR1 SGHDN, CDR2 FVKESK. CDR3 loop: CASSQTGNQPQHF. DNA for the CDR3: TGTGCCAGCAGCCAAACAGGGAATCAGCCCCAGCATTTT. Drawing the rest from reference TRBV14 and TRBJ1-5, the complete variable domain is EAGVTQFPSHSVIEKGQTVTLRCDPISGHDNLYWYRRVMGKEIKFLLHFVKESKQDESGMPNNRFLAERTGGTYSTLKVQPAELEDSGVYFCASSQTGNQPQHFGDGTRLSIL.

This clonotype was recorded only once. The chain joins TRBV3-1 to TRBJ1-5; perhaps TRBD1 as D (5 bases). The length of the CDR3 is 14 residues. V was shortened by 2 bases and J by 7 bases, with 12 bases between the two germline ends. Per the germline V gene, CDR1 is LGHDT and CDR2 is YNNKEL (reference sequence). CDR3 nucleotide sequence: TGTGCCAGCAGCCAATATCGGGGGACCCAGCCCCAGCATTTT. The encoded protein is CASSQYRGTQPQHF. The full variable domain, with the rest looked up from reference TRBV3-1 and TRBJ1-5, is DTAVSQTPKYLVTQMGNDKSIKCEQNLGHDTMYWYKQDSKKFLKIMFSYNNKELIINETVPNRFSPKSPDKAHLNLHINSLELGDSAVYFCASSQYRGTQPQHFGDGTRLSIL.

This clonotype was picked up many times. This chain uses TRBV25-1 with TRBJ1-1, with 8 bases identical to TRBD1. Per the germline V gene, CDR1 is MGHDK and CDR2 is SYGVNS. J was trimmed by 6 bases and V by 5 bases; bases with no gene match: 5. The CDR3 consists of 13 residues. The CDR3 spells CASSKTGGPEAFF. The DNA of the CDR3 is TGTGCCAGCAGTAAAACAGGGGGTCCTGAAGCTTTCTTT.

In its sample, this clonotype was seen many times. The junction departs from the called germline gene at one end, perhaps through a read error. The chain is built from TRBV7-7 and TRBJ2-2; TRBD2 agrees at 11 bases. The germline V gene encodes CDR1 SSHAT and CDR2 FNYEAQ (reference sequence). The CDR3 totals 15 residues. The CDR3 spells CASSASGGYTGELFF. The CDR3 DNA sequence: TGTGCTAGCAGCGCTAGCGGGGGGTACACCGGGGAGCTGTTTTTT.

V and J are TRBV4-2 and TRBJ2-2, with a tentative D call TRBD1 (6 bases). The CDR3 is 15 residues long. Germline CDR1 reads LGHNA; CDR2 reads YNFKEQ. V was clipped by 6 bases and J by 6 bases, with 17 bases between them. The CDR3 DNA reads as TGTGCCAGCAGAGCTGGGACATCGGGCCCCGGGGAGCTGTTTTTT. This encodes CASRAGTSGPGELFF.

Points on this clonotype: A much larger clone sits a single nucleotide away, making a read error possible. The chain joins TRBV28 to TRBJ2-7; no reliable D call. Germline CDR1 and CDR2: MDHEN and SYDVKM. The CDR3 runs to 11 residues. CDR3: CASESSYEQYF. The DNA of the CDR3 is TGTGCTTCCGAGAGCTCCTACGAGCAGTACTTC.

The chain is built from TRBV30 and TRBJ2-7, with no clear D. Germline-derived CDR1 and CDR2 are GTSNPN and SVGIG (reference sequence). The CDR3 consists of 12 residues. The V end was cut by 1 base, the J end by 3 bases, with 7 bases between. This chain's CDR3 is CAWSGERYEQYF. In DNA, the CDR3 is TGTGCCTGGAGTGGGGAACGCTACGAGCAGTACTTC.

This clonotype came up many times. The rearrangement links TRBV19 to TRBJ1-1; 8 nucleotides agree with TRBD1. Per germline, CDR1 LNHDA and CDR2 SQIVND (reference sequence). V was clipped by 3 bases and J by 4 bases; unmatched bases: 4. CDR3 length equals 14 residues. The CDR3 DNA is TGTGCCAGTAGTATTAACGACAGGGGCACTGAAGCTTTCTTT. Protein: CASSINDRGTEAFF.

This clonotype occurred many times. CDR3 sequence reads: CASSSRQGLSYGYTF. Written as DNA, the CDR3 is TGTGCCAGCAGTTCCCGACAGGGGTTGAGCTATGGCTACACCTTC. The chain employs TRBV6-1 and TRBJ1-2; 8 positions match TRBD1. The CDR3 sequence is 15 residues long. After removal of 5 bases from V and 4 bases from J, the junction contained 9 bases not matched to a gene. Germline CDR1 and CDR2: MNHNS and SASEGT.

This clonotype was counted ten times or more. The DNA of the CDR3 is TGTGCCAGCAGCCGCCCGGGATCAGCGGGCGATGAGCAGTTCTTC. Encoded protein: CASSRPGSAGDEQFF. The rearrangement joins TRBV3-1 to TRBJ2-1; a possible D gene is TRBD2 (6 bases). V lost 4 bases and J lost 8, with 18 bases in between. Germline values: CDR1 LGHDT, CDR2 YNNKEL (reference sequence). This CDR3 spans 15 amino acids.

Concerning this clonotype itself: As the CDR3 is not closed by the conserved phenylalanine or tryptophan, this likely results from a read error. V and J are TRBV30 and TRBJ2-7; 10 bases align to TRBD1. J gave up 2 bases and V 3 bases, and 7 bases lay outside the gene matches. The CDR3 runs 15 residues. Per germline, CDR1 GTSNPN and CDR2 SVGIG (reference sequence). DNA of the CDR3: TGTGCCTGGAGCCCCACCGGGACAGGGGCCTACGAGCAGTACTCC. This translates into CAWSPTGTGAYEQYS.

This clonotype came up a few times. This CDR3 reads CALKRSANTGELFF. The CDR3 DNA is TGTGCTCTGAAGCGTAGCGCGAACACCGGGGAGCTGTTTTTT. The chain has TRBV30 and TRBJ2-2; D possibly corresponds to TRBD2 (5 bases). Germline assignment: CDR1 GTSNPN and CDR2 SVGIG (reference sequence). The CDR3 is made up of 14 amino acids.

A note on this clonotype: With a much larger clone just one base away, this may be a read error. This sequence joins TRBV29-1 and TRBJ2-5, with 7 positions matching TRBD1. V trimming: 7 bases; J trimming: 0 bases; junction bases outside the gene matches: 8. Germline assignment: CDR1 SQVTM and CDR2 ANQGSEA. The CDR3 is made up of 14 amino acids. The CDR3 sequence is CSAKRGQNQETQYF. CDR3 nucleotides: TGCAGCGCGAAAAGGGGACAGAACCAAGAGACCCAGTACTTC.

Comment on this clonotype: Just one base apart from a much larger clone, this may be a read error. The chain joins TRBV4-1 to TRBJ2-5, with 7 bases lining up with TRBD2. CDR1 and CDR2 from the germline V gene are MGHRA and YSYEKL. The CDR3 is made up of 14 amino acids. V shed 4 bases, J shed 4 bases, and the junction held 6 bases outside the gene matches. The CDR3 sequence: CASSPQRGVETQYF. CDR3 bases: TGCGCCAGCAGCCCACAACGGGGGGTAGAGACCCAGTACTTC.

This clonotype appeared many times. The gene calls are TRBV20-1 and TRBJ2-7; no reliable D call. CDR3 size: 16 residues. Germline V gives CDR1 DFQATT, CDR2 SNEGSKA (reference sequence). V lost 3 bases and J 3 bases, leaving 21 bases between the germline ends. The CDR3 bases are TGCAGTGCTAGGGACCAGTTCCTGGGCCGGAGCTACGAGCAGTACTTC. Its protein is CSARDQFLGRSYEQYF.

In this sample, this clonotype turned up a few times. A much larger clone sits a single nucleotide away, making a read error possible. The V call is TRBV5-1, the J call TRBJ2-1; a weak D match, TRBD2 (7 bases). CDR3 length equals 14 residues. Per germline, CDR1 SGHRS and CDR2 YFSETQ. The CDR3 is CASSLAGGRGERFF. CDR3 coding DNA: TGCGCCAGCAGCTTGGCCGGGGGGCGCGGTGAGCGGTTCTTC.